A single sample gave rise to the 28 T cell receptor beta chains below, sequenced in a study of graft-versus-host responses after intestinal transplantation. Lymphocytes from graft epithelium and lamina propria were isolated. Clones were sequenced by immunoSEQ multiplex PCR, and TCRdb holds only the in-frame ones, with some missing. The data show fewer than 8,500 clones, approximately 72% seen once. The sequenced sample was ileum tissue, obtained about 230 days after intestinal transplant. Source of these receptors: a human patient who received an intestinal transplant, so some T cells may come from the graft donor.

The table lists this clone with a count of one. This chain links TRBV18 with TRBJ1-1, with TRBD1 matching 7 bases. The germline V gene has CDR1 KGHSH and CDR2 LQKENI. The CDR3 has 15 residues. Unmatched junction bases numbered 4, after V lost 3 bases and J lost 0 bases. This chain's CDR3 is CASSPGQDLNTEAFF. CDR3 DNA: TGTGCCAGCTCACCCGGACAGGATTTGAACACTGAAGCTTTCTTT.

This clone was counted between two and nine times. The J gene is TRBJ2-1, the V gene TRBV12-5, with 8 bases identical to TRBD2. With 5 bases clipped from V and 3 bases from J, the junction kept 12 bases outside the gene matches. Germline V gene lookup returns CDR1 LGHNT and CDR2 FRNRAP. The CDR3 covers 17 residues. CDR3 loop: CASGETSVPGGYNEQFF. CDR3 coding DNA: TGTGCTAGTGGTGAGACTAGCGTCCCTGGGGGCTACAATGAGCAGTTCTTC.

This clone is categorized as medium-sized. The chain links TRBV28 to TRBJ2-1; the match to TRBD2 covers 8 bases. This CDR3 has 17 amino acids. The germline V gene has CDR1 MDHEN and CDR2 SYDVKM. V was clipped by 3 bases and J by 5 bases; unmatched bases: 12. CDR3 sequence (DNA): TGTGCCAGCAGTTTTGACGGCCTAGCGGGCGCACACAATGAGCAGTTCTTC. Translating it yields CASSFDGLAGAHNEQFF.

J is TRBJ2-7 and V is TRBV13, with TRBD1 matching 10 bases. Per germline, CDR1 PRHDT and CDR2 FYEKMQ (reference sequence). This CDR3 spans 15 amino acids. Trimming removed 5 bases from V and 3 bases from J; junction bases left unmatched: 7. CDR3 nucleotide sequence: TGTGCCAGCAGCCTTACCGGGACAGGGGTCTACGAGCAGTACTTC. This sequence encodes CASSLTGTGVYEQYF.

The chain links TRBV11-2 to TRBJ1-3, with D unresolved. CDR1 is SGHAT and CDR2 is FQNNGV in the germline V gene. V was clipped by 5 bases and J by 1 base, with 15 bases between them. The CDR3 consists of 16 residues. CDR3 sequence: CASSLTETLSGNTIYF. CDR3 nucleotide sequence: TGTGCCAGCAGCCTGACGGAGACTCTGTCTGGAAACACCATATATTTT.

The J gene is TRBJ1-2, the V gene TRBV5-8; D not certain. Germline lookup yields CDR1 SGHTS and CDR2 YDEGEE. Trimming left V 6 bases short and J 7 bases short, with 16 bases between. The CDR3 is 13 amino acids. The CDR3 DNA reads as TGTGCCAGCATCACAGAAGTTTTCGCTGGCTACACCTTC. It translates to CASITEVFAGYTF.

The gene calls are TRBV29-1 and TRBJ2-3, with TRBD2 matching 8 bases. Germline CDR1 SQVTM, CDR2 ANQGSEA. The CDR3 covers 11 residues. V dropped 4 bases and J dropped 6; count of bases not matched to a gene: 0. This CDR3 reads CSVGTSDTQYF. Written as DNA, the CDR3 is TGCAGCGTTGGGACTAGCGATACGCAGTATTTT.

The chain links TRBV5-6 to TRBJ2-2; D not resolved. Between the trimmed V and J ends, which lost 4 bases and 1 base, there was a span of 8 bases. This CDR3 is built from 14 residues. Per the germline V gene, CDR1 is SGHDT and CDR2 is YYEEEE. CDR3 sequence: CASSPNRNTGELFF. In DNA, the CDR3 is TGTGCCAGCAGCCCTAACCGGAACACCGGGGAGCTGTTTTTT. Full variable domain (outside the CDR3, taken from reference TRBV5-6 and TRBJ2-2): DAGVTQSPTHLIKTRGQQVTLRCSPKSGHDTVSWYQQALGQGPQFIFQYYEEEERQRGNFPDRFSGHQFPNYSSELNVNALLLGDSALYLCASSPNRNTGELFFGEGSRLTVL.

The chain employs TRBV11-2 and TRBJ1-2, with D unclear. CDR1 and CDR2 from the germline V gene are SGHAT and FQNNGV. This CDR3 is 15 amino acids long. V lost 0 bases, J lost 1 base, and 9 bases lay in between. The CDR3 reads CASSLDPYSNYGYTF. The CDR3, as DNA: TGTGCCAGCAGCTTAGATCCTTACAGTAACTATGGCTACACCTTC.

This chain joins TRBV29-1 and TRBJ1-1; D remains ambiguous. The V gene's germline CDR1 is SQVTM and CDR2 ANQGSEA. V was cut by 7 bases and J by 1 base, with 4 bases left in between. The length of the CDR3 is 10 residues. CDR3 DNA: TGCAGCGCACAGAACACTGAAGCTTTCTTT. Residues: CSAQNTEAFF.

The V call is TRBV7-9, the J call TRBJ2-7, with 7 nucleotides matching TRBD2. V lost 8 bases and J lost 2; bases outside the gene matches: 6. The CDR3 consists of 13 residues. Germline loops: CDR1 SEHNR, CDR2 FQNEAQ (reference sequence). The CDR3 DNA sequence: TGTGCCAGCTCGAAGCGGGGAACCTACGAGCAGTACTTC. Protein: CASSKRGTYEQYF.

CDR3 in amino acids: CASSQDWGTSSNQPQHF. The CDR3 DNA is TGCGCCAGCAGCCAAGATTGGGGGACAAGTAGCAATCAGCCCCAGCATTTT. The chain employs TRBV4-3 and TRBJ1-5, with D perhaps TRBD1 (6 bases). Trimming shortened V by 0 bases and J by 0 bases, and 12 bases separated the two germline ends. The CDR3 contains 17 residues. The germline V gene has CDR1 LGHNA and CDR2 YSLEER.

The chain has TRBV6-5 and TRBJ1-5; 8 nucleotides align to TRBD1. The CDR3 spans 15 residues. The germline V gene encodes CDR1 MNHEY and CDR2 SVGAGI. The V gene end was trimmed by 3 bases and the J gene end by 2 bases; junction bases not matched to a gene: 3. CDR3 nucleotides: TGTGCCAGCAGTTATGAGGACAGGGGCAATCAGCCCCAGCATTTT. Protein sequence: CASSYEDRGNQPQHF.

This clone was picked up a small number of times. V and J are TRBV7-2 and TRBJ1-6; D unresolved. Trimming left V 7 bases short and J 5 bases short, with 15 bases between. CDR1 SGHTA and CDR2 FQGNSA come from the germline V gene. This CDR3 comprises 15 residues. The DNA of the CDR3 is TGTGCCAGCACCCCCAGGTCAGGTGATAATTCACCCCTCCACTTT. It is translated as CASTPRSGDNSPLHF.

The CDR3 here is CASSRASSGSYEQYF. The CDR3 DNA reads TGTGCCAGCAGCCGAGCTTCTAGCGGGAGTTACGAGCAGTACTTC. This chain links TRBV4-2 with TRBJ2-7; 10 bases fit TRBD2. CDR3 length equals 15 residues. The V and J ends lost 4 bases and 4 bases, in that order; junction bases with no gene match: 7. CDR1 is LGHNA, CDR2 YNFKEQ, per germline.

A single count supports this clone. The chain uses TRBV7-9 and TRBJ2-7; TRBD2 agrees at 10 bases. The V segment lost 6 bases and the J segment 4 bases; nucleotides outside the gene matches: 9. CDR1 is SEHNR and CDR2 is FQNEAQ in the germline V gene (reference sequence). The CDR3 totals 15 residues. The DNA of the CDR3 is TGTGCCAGCAGAGACTCTAGCGGGAGTGGGTACGAGCAGTACTTC. It yields the protein CASRDSSGSGYEQYF.

This clone was seen a few times. The rearrangement links TRBV7-9 to TRBJ1-2; no clear D gene. This CDR3 has 13 amino acids. V lost 1 base to trimming and J lost 2 bases, with 5 bases between them. Germline lookup yields CDR1 SEHNR and CDR2 FQNEAQ (reference sequence). CDR3 sequence: CASSLGGNYGYTF. Here the CDR3 DNA reads TGTGCCAGCAGCTTAGGAGGGAACTATGGCTACACCTTC.

The CDR3 nucleotides read TGTGCCAGCAGCTTCCATAGACAGGGGGCGTACAATGAGCAGTTCTTC. Its protein product is CASSFHRQGAYNEQFF. The chain recombines TRBV11-2 with TRBJ2-1; 10 bases match TRBD1. The ends lost 3 bases at V and 4 bases at J; junction bases unmatched: 6. The germline V gene encodes CDR1 SGHAT and CDR2 FQNNGV. The CDR3 runs to 16 residues.

V gene TRBV7-9 combines with J gene TRBJ1-2; 7 bases align to TRBD1. The junction had 1 base not matched to a gene; V was cut back by 0 bases and J by 0 bases. The germline CDR1 and CDR2 sequences are SEHNR and FQNEAQ (reference sequence). The CDR3 covers 15 residues. The CDR3 DNA follows: TGTGCCAGCAGCTTAGCAGGACAGGCTAACTATGGCTACACCTTC. Its translation is CASSLAGQANYGYTF.

The chain recombines TRBV2 with TRBJ2-2; 11 positions agree with TRBD1. V lost 6 bases, J lost 0 bases, and 0 bases stayed unmatched. This CDR3 contains 15 residues. Germline V CDR1 and CDR2: SNHLY, FYNNEI. CDR3 coding DNA: TGTGCCAGCAGGGGACAGGGGGCGAACACCGGGGAGCTGTTTTTT. Amino acid sequence: CASRGQGANTGELFF.

The genes are TRBV7-4 and TRBJ1-6; 11 bases are shared with TRBD1. The CDR3 sequence is 17 residues long. V lost 3 bases to trimming and J lost 6 bases; unmatched junction nucleotides: 7. Germline V gene lookup returns CDR1 SGHVT and CDR2 SQSDAQ. The CDR3 sequence is CASSFHIGTGGNSPLHF. The CDR3 region has the DNA TGTGCCAGCAGCTTTCACATCGGGACAGGGGGTAATTCACCCCTCCACTTT.

This clone was detected a few times. This chain uses TRBV11-2 with TRBJ1-5, with 7 bases fitting TRBD1. The V segment lost 0 bases and the J segment 4 bases; nucleotides outside the gene matches: 3. This CDR3 has 15 amino acids. The germline V gene encodes CDR1 SGHAT and CDR2 FQNNGV. The CDR3 region is CASSLDGQANQPQHF. For the CDR3, the DNA is TGTGCCAGCAGCTTAGACGGACAGGCGAATCAGCCCCAGCATTTT.

There are a few counts of this clone. The chain uses TRBV7-2 and TRBJ2-5; a possible D gene is TRBD2 (8 bases). Germline CDR1 SGHTA, CDR2 FQGNSA. V was clipped by 1 base and J by 4 bases, with 22 bases between them. CDR3 length: 18 residues. CDR3: CASSLGPIGTRQGETQYF. The CDR3, as DNA: TGTGCCAGCAGCTTAGGGCCCATCGGGACTAGACAGGGAGAGACCCAGTACTTC.

The V gene is TRBV25-1, the J gene TRBJ1-2; 8 bases map to TRBD1. Germline loops: CDR1 MGHDK, CDR2 SYGVNS. This CDR3 has 15 residues. Trimming took 0 bases from V and 3 from J; bases not matched to a gene: 3. The CDR3, as DNA: TGTGCCAGCAGTGAATATCCGGGACAGGACTATGGCTACACCTTC. It translates to CASSEYPGQDYGYTF.

Worth noting for this clone: Other DNA sequences within the sample encode an identical CDR3. The genes are TRBV27 and TRBJ1-4, with 8 bases aligning to TRBD1. CDR1 and CDR2 from the germline V gene are MNHEY and SMNVEV (reference sequence). Germline trimming cut 5 bases from V and 7 bases from J; bases unmatched to any gene: 9. This CDR3 comprises 15 residues. Written as DNA, the CDR3 is TGTGCCAGCAGTCGACCCGGGACAGGCATTGAAAAACTGTTTTTT. Protein product: CASSRPGTGIEKLFF.

The V and J genes are TRBV5-6 and TRBJ1-2; maybe TRBD1 (6 bases). The length of the CDR3 is 13 residues. Germline CDR1 is SGHDT and CDR2 is YYEEEE. The V and J ends lost 0 bases and 3 bases respectively, with 6 bases between them. The CDR3 region is CASSLEGDYGYTF. Written as DNA, the CDR3 is TGTGCCAGCAGCTTGGAGGGGGACTATGGCTACACCTTC. Looking up the rest from reference TRBV5-6 and TRBJ1-2 gives the full variable domain: DAGVTQSPTHLIKTRGQQVTLRCSPKSGHDTVSWYQQALGQGPQFIFQYYEEEERQRGNFPDRFSGHQFPNYSSELNVNALLLGDSALYLCASSLEGDYGYTFGSGTRLTVV.

CDR3 sequence (DNA): TGTGCCAGCAGCTTACAGGGGTACGAGCAGTACTTC. It is translated as CASSLQGYEQYF. The J gene is TRBJ2-7, the V gene TRBV7-2; possibly TRBD1 for D (6 bases). V lost 2 bases to trimming and J lost 4 bases, with 6 bases between them. CDR1 is SGHTA and CDR2 is FQGNSA in the germline V gene. The CDR3 spans 12 residues. The entire variable domain, with the rest obtained from reference TRBV7-2 and TRBJ2-7, is as follows: GAGVSQSPSNKVTEKGKDVELRCDPISGHTALYWYRQSLGQGLEFLIYFQGNSAPDKSGLPSDRFSAERTGGSVSTLTIQRTQQEDSAVYLCASSLQGYEQYFGPGTRLTVT.

This clone showed up just a few times. The genes are TRBV7-2 and TRBJ1-5; D perhaps matches TRBD1 (5 bases). This CDR3 has 15 amino acids. The germline V gene has CDR1 SGHTA and CDR2 FQGNSA. V was shortened by 1 base and J by 4 bases, with 11 bases between the two germline ends. The chain's CDR3 is CASSLGGKGNQPQHF. CDR3 nucleotide sequence: TGTGCCAGCAGCTTAGGGGGTAAGGGGAATCAGCCCCAGCATTTT.